The T cell receptor (beta chain) described here comes from a study of cytomegalovirus exposure and HLA in healthy donors. The PCR contained 60 Vbeta and 13 Jbeta primers. The data were produced by immunoSEQ multiplex PCR, yet TCRdb's version contains in-frame clones alone and is incomplete. Of roughly 100,000 clones detected, 77% appear once; the ten largest clones hold around 9.6%. Germline V lookup: CDR1 MRHNA, CDR2 SNTAGT. This CDR3 is built from 15 residues. Whole-study findings and limits: The listing of roughly 160 TCR beta chains classed them as cytomegalovirus-associated. It was reportedly the case that the classifier diagnosed cytomegalovirus status with high specificity and sensitivity.

With respect to this clone: Its antigen is as yet unknown.

The sequence was obtained from a male donor in good health and CMV-seropositive. Sequenced sample: PBMCs. The chain links TRBV6-4 to TRBJ2-5; 13 nucleotides agree with TRBD2. The J call may not be correct, given that the DNA end is closer to TRBJ2-7. CDR3 sequence reads: CASITGTSGTYEQYF. The CDR3 region has the DNA TGTGCCAGCATTACCGGGACTAGCGGGACCTACGAGCAGTACTTC.